The 15 T cell receptor beta chains presented below share a single source sample, sequenced in a study of response to subunit inactivated influenza vaccine. TCRdb redid the calling of the RT-PCR reads with MiXCR, one entry per CDR3 protein. The table includes more than 200,000 distinct CDR3 sequences, more than 10% detected once. The specimen was non-naive T cells sorted from PBMCs, collected approximately 15 days before vaccination. These receptors were obtained from a man aged 45-65 years who received an inactivated influenza vaccine.

This clonotype was counted a few times. J is TRBJ2-7 and V is TRBV20-1, with 7 nucleotides matching TRBD1. In germline, CDR1 is DFQATT, CDR2 SNEGSKA (reference sequence). This CDR3 comprises 18 residues. V trimming: 0 bases; J trimming: 2 bases; junction bases outside the gene matches: 16. In DNA form, the CDR3 reads TGCAGTGCTAGAGATAGGTTTCGGACAACAGGGGACCCCTACGAGCAGTACTTC. It yields the protein CSARDRFRTTGDPYEQYF.

The chain has TRBV6-1 and TRBJ2-5, with D unclear. The germline V and J ends were trimmed by 9 bases and 2 bases, with 10 bases remaining between them. CDR3 length equals 12 residues. CDR1 is MNHNS, CDR2 SASEGT, per germline. The CDR3 DNA reads TGTGCCAGTTCTGGCTGGCAAGAGACCCAGTACTTC. It specifies CASSGWQETQYF.

This clonotype appeared many times. The genes are TRBV24-1 and TRBJ2-7; TRBD1 agrees at 7 bases. This CDR3 region has 13 residues. V lost 7 bases and J lost 5; bases outside the gene matches: 7. Germline CDR1 KGHDR, CDR2 SFDVKD. CDR3 sequence reads: CATSRDSLDEQYF. CDR3 DNA: TGTGCCACCAGCAGGGACAGCCTAGACGAGCAGTACTTC.

This clonotype has ten or more counts. V is TRBV29-1 and J is TRBJ2-4; 7 positions agree with TRBD2. The germline V gene encodes CDR1 SQVTM and CDR2 ANQGSEA. The CDR3 runs to 14 residues. The V gene end was trimmed by 7 bases and the J gene end by 6 bases; junction bases not matched to a gene: 12. The CDR3 reads CSASGGTTRNIQYF. The CDR3 DNA sequence: TGCAGCGCCTCAGGCGGGACTACCAGAAACATTCAGTACTTC.

In its sample, this clonotype was seen many times. The chain is built from TRBV20-1 and TRBJ2-7; the match to TRBD2 covers 12 bases. With V trimmed by 5 bases and J by 12 bases, 14 bases remained unmatched. There are 14 residues in the CDR3. Germline V gives CDR1 DFQATT, CDR2 SNEGSKA (reference sequence). The CDR3 sequence: CSALAGGPKDLRYF. CDR3 in DNA: TGCAGTGCTCTAGCGGGAGGGCCTAAGGATTTGCGGTACTTC.

This chain joins TRBV12-3 or TRBV12-4 and TRBJ2-7; D possibly corresponds to TRBD1 (6 bases). The CDR3 length is 14 residues. V was shortened by 1 base and J by 5 bases, with 12 bases between the two germline ends. The CDR3 region has the DNA TGTGCCAGCAGTTTAGGGACAGTGACCAACGAGCAGTACTTC. It yields the protein CASSLGTVTNEQYF.

The V call is TRBV5-1, the J call TRBJ2-3; D tentatively fits TRBD1 or TRBD2 (6 bases each). The germline V gene has CDR1 SGHRS and CDR2 YFSETQ. CDR3 size: 15 residues. Trimming took off 6 bases at V and 6 bases at J, with 20 bases between the two ends. The CDR3 protein is CASTKGGGRGDTQYF. Written as DNA, the CDR3 is TGCGCCAGCACCAAAGGTGGGGGGCGCGGCGATACGCAGTATTTT.

There are many counts of this clonotype. V is TRBV20-1 and J is TRBJ2-5; D might be TRBD2 (6 bases). The CDR3 runs to 13 residues. Germline CDR1 and CDR2: DFQATT and SNEGSKA (reference sequence). Trimming cost V 6 bases and J 2 bases, with 13 bases left between them. The CDR3 is CSARSGAQETQYF. Here the CDR3 DNA reads TGCAGTGCCCGTAGCGGTGCGCAAGAGACCCAGTACTTC.

A few counts support this clonotype. J is TRBJ2-1 and V is TRBV20-1, with 7 bases identical to TRBD2. This CDR3 spans 14 amino acids. Trimming took 7 bases from V and 10 from J; bases not matched to a gene: 16. From germline, CDR1 is DFQATT and CDR2 SNEGSKA (reference sequence). The CDR3 DNA reads TGCAGTGTATCACGGGGGAGGGCCTCGGGGGAGCAGTTCTTC. Protein product: CSVSRGRASGEQFF.

At least ten counts were recorded for this clonotype. The chain couples TRBV29-1 to TRBJ2-1; tentatively, D is TRBD1 (5 bases). V shed 4 bases and J shed 6 bases, with 13 bases lying between them. CDR1 is SQVTM, CDR2 ANQGSEA, per germline. This CDR3 comprises 13 residues. In DNA form, the CDR3 reads TGCAGCGTTGTAAGGGGTCAGCCCAATGAGCAGTTCTTC. Translating it yields CSVVRGQPNEQFF.

This clonotype was observed many times. The chain links TRBV12-3 or TRBV12-4 to TRBJ1-2; D ambiguous. The CDR3 runs to 12 residues. Deletions cut 3 bases from V and 3 bases from J, with 5 bases between. CDR3 sequence: CASSLLDYGYTF. As DNA, the CDR3 is TGTGCCAGCAGTTTGCTTGACTATGGCTACACCTTC.

Notes on this clonotype: A much larger clone is a single base away; this may be a read error. The chain carries TRBV12-3 or TRBV12-4 and TRBJ2-2; D is perhaps TRBD1 (5 bases). V dropped 10 bases and J dropped 6 bases, with 21 bases sitting between them. The CDR3 runs to 15 residues. The CDR3 sequence is CAITLTGPISGELFF. CDR3 in DNA: TGTGCCATCACCCTCACAGGCCCTATCTCCGGGGAGCTGTTTTTT.

The chain combines TRBV9 with TRBJ2-7, with a weak D call TRBD2 (5 bases). CDR1 and CDR2 (germline): SGDLS, YYNGEE. The CDR3 contains 13 residues. The V end was cut by 3 bases, the J end by 5 bases, with 12 bases between. CDR3 loop: CASSDGSSDEQYF. The CDR3 DNA is TGTGCCAGCAGCGATGGGAGTTCCGACGAGCAGTACTTC. The full variable domain, with the rest looked up from reference TRBV9 and TRBJ2-7, is DSGVTQTPKHLITATGQRVTLRCSPRSGDLSVYWYQQSLDQGLQFLIQYYNGEERAKGNILERFSAQQFPDLHSELNLSSLELGDSALYFCASSDGSSDEQYFGPGTRLTVT.

V usage is TRBV11-3 and J usage is TRBJ2-1; the D gene is possibly TRBD2 (7 bases). Trimming removed 5 bases from V and 7 bases from J, with 15 bases in between. There are 14 residues in the CDR3. From germline, CDR1 is SGHNT and CDR2 YENEEA. The CDR3 here is CASSRGHGRNEQFF. The CDR3 DNA sequence: TGTGCCAGCAGCCGGGGACACGGGAGGAATGAGCAGTTCTTC.

The sample holds a few counts of this clonotype. The CDR3 DNA is TGTGCCAGCAGCTCAATGCCAATTGGGACCGCTGGGGGGGAGCTGTTTTTT. This gives the protein CASSSMPIGTAGGELFF. The chain joins TRBV7-2 to TRBJ2-2, with D tentatively TRBD1 or TRBD2 (5 bases each). V lost 4 bases and J lost 8, with 23 bases in between. This CDR3 is built from 17 residues. The germline V gene encodes CDR1 SGHTA and CDR2 FQGNSA.